The subject of this entry is one TCR beta chain. The record originates from a study of blood T cell repertoires in COVID-19. Per the germline V gene, CDR1 is MDHEN and CDR2 is SYDVKM. This CDR3 spans 13 amino acids. The ends lost 5 bases at V and 4 bases at J; junction bases unmatched: 1. The data were produced by immunoSEQ multiplex PCR, yet TCRdb's version contains in-frame clones alone and is incomplete. The sample includes around 98,000 clones, 70% to 85% of them seen just once. This sequence originates from a man in his sixties or seventies with active or convalescent COVID-19. Sequencing was performed on peripheral blood. This chain connects TRBV28 to TRBJ2-7; 11 nucleotides align to TRBD1. The CDR3 DNA is TGTGCCAGCAGTGGGGACAGGGGGTACGAGCAGTACTTC. It codes for CASSGDRGYEQYF.